A selection of T cell receptor beta chains follows, all from one sample in a study of cytomegalovirus exposure and HLA in healthy donors. The protocol was immunoSEQ multiplex PCR, while the TCRdb copy is restricted to in-frame clones and leaves out a portion. This sample yields some 62,000 clones, of which 70% to 90% are seen a single time; around 1.5% belongs to the top ten. Sequenced material: PBMCs. Receptors were obtained from a man younger than 35 in good health and CMV-seronegative. Each CDR3 is given without its conserved first and last residue. The size field is filled for only some rows; it gives once, few, many or a size class.

clone size,CDR3 length,V gene,J gene,CDR3 protein
.,13,TRBV9,TRBJ1-6,ASSAQGDWNSPLH
.,14,TRBV7-9,TRBJ2-7,ASSKGAPGPYYEQY
.,13,TRBV6-6,TRBJ2-2,ASSRTSGGPGELF
.,13,TRBV6-6,TRBJ2-1,ASRWSSGGAQEQF
.,13,TRBV28,TRBJ1-5,ASSGTGGSGQPQH
.,12,TRBV18,TRBJ1-1,ASSPPGSLPEAF
.,12,TRBV6-5,TRBJ1-3,ASKQGPSGNTIY
.,11,TRBV2,TRBJ2-5,AGQQTYQETQY
.,13,TRBV5-4,TRBJ2-7,ASSSDRGTAYEQY
.,11,TRBV14,TRBJ1-1,ASSLTPNTEAF
.,11,TRBV11-3,TRBJ1-6,ASSLTSTTPLH
once,12,TRBV9,TRBJ1-1,ASSVEGTNTEAF
.,12,TRBV5-4,TRBJ1-1,ASSLGAQNTEAF
few,14,TRBV4-1,TRBJ2-2,ASSQESFANTGELF
.,16,TRBV9,TRBJ2-1,ASSVSSGGAGSYNEQF
.,11,TRBV6-5,TRBJ1-4,ASSYRGKEKLF
.,11,TRBV6-4,TRBJ2-1,ASSSGGANEQF
.,13,TRBV2,TRBJ2-3,ASSETSGGTDTQY
once,17,TRBV15,TRBJ1-2,ATSRSFTISQGMIDGYT
.,13,TRBV5-4,TRBJ2-1,ASSSAGSSYNEQF
.,13,TRBV9,TRBJ2-1,ASSASRTGGNEQF
.,12,TRBV30,TRBJ1-2,AWTRTGGAYGYT
.,12,TRBV5-6,TRBJ2-5,ASSFDRRGKTQY
.,12,TRBV5-6,TRBJ1-1,ASSPEPTGPEAF
.,12,TRBV28,TRBJ1-2,ASSLGQGGSGYT
once,11,TRBV30,TRBJ1-5,AWRATAGQPQH
once,13,TRBV9,TRBJ2-1,ASSPALAGGNEQF
.,14,TRBV11-2,TRBJ2-7,ASSFNRDRGSYEQY
.,10,TRBV7-9,TRBJ1-1,ASSFSGILAF
.,12,TRBV6-5,TRBJ1-1,ASSYSDRNTEAF
.,10,TRBV30,TRBJ2-7,AWSPRDNEQY
.,11,TRBV30,TRBJ1-3,AWNEGGGNTIY
.,13,TRBV14,TRBJ2-3,ASSFVAGVRDTQY
.,8,TRBV28,TRBJ1-2,ASSQGQDV
once,12,TRBV7-9,TRBJ2-7,ASSSPPGNDEQY
.,13,TRBV4-1,TRBJ2-7,ASSQDQGAPYEQY
.,11,TRBV5-1,TRBJ1-2,ASSGDREGGYT
.,9,TRBV20-1,TRBJ1-5,SAMEQQPQH
.,13,TRBV30,TRBJ2-3,AWSRTSGDTDTQY
.,11,TRBV10-2,TRBJ2-2,ASSGQGAGELF